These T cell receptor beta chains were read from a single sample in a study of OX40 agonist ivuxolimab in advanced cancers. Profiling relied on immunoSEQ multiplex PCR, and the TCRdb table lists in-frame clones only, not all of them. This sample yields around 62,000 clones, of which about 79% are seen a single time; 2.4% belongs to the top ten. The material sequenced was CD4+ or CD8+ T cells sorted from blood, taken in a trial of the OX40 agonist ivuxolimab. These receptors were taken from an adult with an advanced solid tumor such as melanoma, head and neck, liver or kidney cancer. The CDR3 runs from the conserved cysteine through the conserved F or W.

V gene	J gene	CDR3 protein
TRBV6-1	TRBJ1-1	CASSEEVGGVVGTEAFF
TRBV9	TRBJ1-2	CASSGETRAGGYTF
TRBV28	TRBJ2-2	CASSQTAGGELFF
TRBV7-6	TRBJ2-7	CASSSSGGRTPYEQYF
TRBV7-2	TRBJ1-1	CASSHGTANTEAFF
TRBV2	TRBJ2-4	CASAGIENIQYF
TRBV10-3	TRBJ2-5	CAISEFSGLEETQYF
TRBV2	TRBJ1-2	CASRRGTGSTERYGYTF
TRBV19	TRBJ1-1	CASTTRAANTEAFF
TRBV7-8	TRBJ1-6	CASIPGLGNSPLHF
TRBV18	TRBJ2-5	CASSPTGTKQETQYF
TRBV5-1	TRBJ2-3	CASSLEGRHADTQYF
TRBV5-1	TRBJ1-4	CASSPYQGGGGEKLFF
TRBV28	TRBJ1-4	CASRGSTGGDGQLFF
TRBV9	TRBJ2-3	CASSVGAGALNPAQYF
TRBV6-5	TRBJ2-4	CASSYSLAGGRNIQYF
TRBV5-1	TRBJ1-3	CASRPSTGSGNTIYF
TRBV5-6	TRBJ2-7	CASSLAQGSTYEQYF
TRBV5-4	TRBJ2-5	CASSPGLAQETQYF
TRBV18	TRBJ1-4	CASSPGSEKLFF
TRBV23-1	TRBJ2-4	CASSQSEAFVFQYF
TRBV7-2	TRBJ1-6	CASSLAGTGGHNSPLHF
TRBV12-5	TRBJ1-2	CASGKGQGDGYTF
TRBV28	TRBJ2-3	CASSLSGKDTQYF
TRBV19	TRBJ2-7	CASSIGPNTYEQYF
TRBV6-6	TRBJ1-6	CASSDPRGPQGPLHF
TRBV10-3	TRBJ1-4	CAISGSMPTQGVFATNEKLFF
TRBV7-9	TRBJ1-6	CASSRENNSPLHF
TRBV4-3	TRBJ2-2	CASSRMTASGELFF
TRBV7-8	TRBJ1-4	CASSLAGQGWEKLFF
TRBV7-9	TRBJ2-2	CASSLGDRPTGELFF
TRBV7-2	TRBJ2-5	CASSSPSRAGGTGAQYF
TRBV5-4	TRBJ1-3	CASSFRELSGNTIYF
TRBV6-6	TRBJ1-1	CASRRDGTNTEAFF
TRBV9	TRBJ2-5	CASSVDSGGPGETQYF
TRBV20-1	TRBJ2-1	CSAVKAGQFF
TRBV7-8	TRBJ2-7	CASSLGEADYEQYF
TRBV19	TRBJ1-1	CASSADRAGTEAFF
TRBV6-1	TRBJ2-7	CASSEVAPPEQYF
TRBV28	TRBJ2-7	CASSQSYRGYEQYF
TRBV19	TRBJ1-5	CASSIGAGMNQPQHF
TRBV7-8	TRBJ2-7	CASSLSTGQGYEQYF
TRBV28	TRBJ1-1	CASSLPDVRGAFF
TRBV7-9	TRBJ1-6	CAGDQGNSDSPLHF
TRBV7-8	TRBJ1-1	CASSLGGAVNTEAFF
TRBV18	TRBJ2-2	CASSPGYQGNTGELFF
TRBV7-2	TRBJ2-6	CASSLEGPVLNVLTF
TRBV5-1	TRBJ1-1	CASSKGDRVKGNTEAFF
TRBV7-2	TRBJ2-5	CASSFQGPGGGGTQYF
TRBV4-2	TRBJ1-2	CASSQPGTDYGYTF
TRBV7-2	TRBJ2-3	CASSGGERPTDTQYF